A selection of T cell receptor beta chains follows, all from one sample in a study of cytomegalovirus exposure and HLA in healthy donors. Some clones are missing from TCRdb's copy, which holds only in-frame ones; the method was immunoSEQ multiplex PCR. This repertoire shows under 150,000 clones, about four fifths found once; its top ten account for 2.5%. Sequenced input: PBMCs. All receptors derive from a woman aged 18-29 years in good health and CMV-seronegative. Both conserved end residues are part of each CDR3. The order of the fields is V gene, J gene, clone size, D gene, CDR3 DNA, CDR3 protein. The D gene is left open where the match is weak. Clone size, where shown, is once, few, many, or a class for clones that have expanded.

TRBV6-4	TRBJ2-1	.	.	TGTGCCAGCAGCCGGGACTCTTACAATGAGCAGTTCTTC	CASSRDSYNEQFF
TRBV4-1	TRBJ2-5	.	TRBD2	TGCGCCAGCAGGCAAGGAGCGGGGGGACTGCAAGAGACCCAGTACTTC	CASRQGAGGLQETQYF
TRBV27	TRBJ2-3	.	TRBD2	TGTGCCAGCAGGGGACTAGCGGGGCCCACAGATACGCAGTATTTT	CASRGLAGPTDTQYF
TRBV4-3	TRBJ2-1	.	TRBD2	TGCGCCAGCAGCCCAGGGTCTAGCGGGGATTACAATGAGCAGTTCTTC	CASSPGSSGDYNEQFF
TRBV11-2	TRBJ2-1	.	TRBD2	TGTGCCAGCAGCTCAGGCGGGGGGGCGCGACTGTTCTTC	CASSSGGGARLFF
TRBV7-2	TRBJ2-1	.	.	TGTGCCAGCAGTAAATACAATGAGCAGTTCTTC	CASSKYNEQFF
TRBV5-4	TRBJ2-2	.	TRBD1	TGTGCCAGCAGCCGTCCTGGGACAGTATCCACCGGGGAGCTGTTTTTT	CASSRPGTVSTGELFF
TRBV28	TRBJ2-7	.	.	TGTGCCAGCAGTTTGTCACAGGGATCTTCGGGTCGAGAGCAGTACTTC	CASSLSQGSSGREQYF
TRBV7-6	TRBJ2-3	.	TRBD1	TGTGCCAGCAGCTCGGGACAGGGGCCGACAGATACGCAGTATTTT	CASSSGQGPTDTQYF
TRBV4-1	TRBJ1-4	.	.	TGCGCCAGCAGCCAAGGGGTACAGGGAGGGGTAAGGACTAATGAAAAACTGTTTTTT	CASSQGVQGGVRTNEKLFF
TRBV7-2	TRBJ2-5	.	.	TGTGCCAGCAGCTTCCTGGAGGTGGGTCGAGAGACCCAGTACTTC	CASSFLEVGRETQYF
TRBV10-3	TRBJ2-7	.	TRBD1	TGTGCCATCAGTGAGCCCCAAGGGGGCGTCCACGAGCAGTACTTC	CAISEPQGGVHEQYF
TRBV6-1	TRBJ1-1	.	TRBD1	TGTGCCAGCAGTGAAGCGCGGATAAAGTTGAGGACAGGGGGCCACCTGAGACATGAAGCTTTCTTT	CASSEARIKLRTGGHLRHEAFF
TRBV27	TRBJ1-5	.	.	TGTGCCAGCAGACCGGAGGGGTTTAATCAGCCCCAGCATTTT	CASRPEGFNQPQHF
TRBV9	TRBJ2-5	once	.	TGTGCCAGCAGCGCGGCGGGGGCCGGGGGGACCCAGTACTTC	CASSAAGAGGTQYF
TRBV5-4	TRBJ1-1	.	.	TGTGCCAGCAGCTATACAGGGATGCCGAACACTGAAGCTTTCTTT	CASSYTGMPNTEAFF
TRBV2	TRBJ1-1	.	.	TGTGCCAGCAGTGCCCAGGGCACGGACACTGAAGCTTTCTTT	CASSAQGTDTEAFF
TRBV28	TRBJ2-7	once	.	TGTGCCAGCGGCAACCCAGGAAATGTCTACGAGCAGTACTTC	CASGNPGNVYEQYF
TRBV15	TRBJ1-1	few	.	TGTGCCACCAGCAGAGATCGAGGGATAGGCGCTGAAGCTTTCTTT	CATSRDRGIGAEAFF
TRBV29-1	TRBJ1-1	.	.	TGCAGCGTTGAAGATGGGCAAGGGAAGGGACTCATGAACACTGAAGCTTTCTTT	CSVEDGQGKGLMNTEAFF
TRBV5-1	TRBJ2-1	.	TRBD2	TGCGCCAGCAGCTTGCGGGGGGGGAGCTCCTACAATGAGCAGTTCTTC	CASSLRGGSSYNEQFF
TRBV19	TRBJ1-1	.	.	TGTGCCAGTAGGACGGAAGGACAGCATCTGAACACTGAAGCTTTCTTT	CASRTEGQHLNTEAFF
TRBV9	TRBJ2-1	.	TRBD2	TGTGCCAGCAGCGTCATAGCGGGAGGGCCGGCTGAGCAGTTCTTC	CASSVIAGGPAEQFF
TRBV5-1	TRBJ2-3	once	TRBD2	TGCGCCAGCAGCTTGACCACTAGCGGCTTCACAGATACGCAGTATTTT	CASSLTTSGFTDTQYF
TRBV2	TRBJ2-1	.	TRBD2	TGTGCCAGCAGTCGGACTAGCGGTTTAGGGGCCTACAATGAGCAGTTCTTC	CASSRTSGLGAYNEQFF
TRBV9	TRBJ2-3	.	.	TGTGCCAGCAGCGTAGGGGGGAGGGATACGCAGTATTTT	CASSVGGRDTQYF
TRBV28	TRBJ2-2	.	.	TGTGCCAGCAGTCCCCCGGGGGTGAACACCGGGGAGCTGTTTTTT	CASSPPGVNTGELFF
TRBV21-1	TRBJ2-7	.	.	TGTGCCAGCAGCAATGGGCAGGGGCTCCGGGAGCAGTACTTC	CASSNGQGLREQYF
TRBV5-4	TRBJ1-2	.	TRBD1	TGTGCCAGCGTCAGACAGGGGTCCTATGGCTACACCTTC	CASVRQGSYGYTF